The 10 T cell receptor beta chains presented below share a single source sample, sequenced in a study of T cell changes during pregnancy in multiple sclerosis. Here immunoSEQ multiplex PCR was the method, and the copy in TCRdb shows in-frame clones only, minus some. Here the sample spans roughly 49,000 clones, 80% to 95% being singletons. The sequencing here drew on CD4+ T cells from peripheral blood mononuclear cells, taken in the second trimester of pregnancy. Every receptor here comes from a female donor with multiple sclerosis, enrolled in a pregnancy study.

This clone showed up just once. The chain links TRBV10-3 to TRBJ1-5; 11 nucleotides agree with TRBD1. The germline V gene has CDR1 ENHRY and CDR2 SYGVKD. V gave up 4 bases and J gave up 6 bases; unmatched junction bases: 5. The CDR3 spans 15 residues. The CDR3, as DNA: TGTGCCATCAGTGGGACAGGGGGCGAGTCTCAGCCCCAGCATTTT. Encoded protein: CAISGTGGESQPQHF.

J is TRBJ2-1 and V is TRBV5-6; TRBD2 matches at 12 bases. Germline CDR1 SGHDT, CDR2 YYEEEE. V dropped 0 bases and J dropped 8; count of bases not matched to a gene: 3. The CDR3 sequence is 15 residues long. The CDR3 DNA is TGTGCCAGCAGCTTGGGGCTAGCGGGGGGGTATGAGCAGTTCTTC. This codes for CASSLGLAGGYEQFF.

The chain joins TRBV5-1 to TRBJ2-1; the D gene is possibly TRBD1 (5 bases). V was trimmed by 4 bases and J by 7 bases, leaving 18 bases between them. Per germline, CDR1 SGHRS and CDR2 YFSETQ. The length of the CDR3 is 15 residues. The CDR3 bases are TGCGCCAGCAGCCAAGACGGGCAGGGCCGGAATGAGCAGTTCTTC. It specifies CASSQDGQGRNEQFF.

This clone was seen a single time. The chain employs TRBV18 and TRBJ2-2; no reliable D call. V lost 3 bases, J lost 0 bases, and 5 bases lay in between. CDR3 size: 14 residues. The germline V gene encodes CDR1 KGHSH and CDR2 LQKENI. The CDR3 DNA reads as TGTGCCAGCTCACCCTACCCGAACACCGGGGAGCTGTTTTTT. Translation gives CASSPYPNTGELFF.

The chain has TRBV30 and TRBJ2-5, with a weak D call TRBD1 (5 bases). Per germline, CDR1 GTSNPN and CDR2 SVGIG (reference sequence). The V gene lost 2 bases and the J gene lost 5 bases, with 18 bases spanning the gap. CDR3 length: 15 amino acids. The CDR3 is CAWSPNPRRVETQYF. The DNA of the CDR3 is TGTGCCTGGAGTCCAAACCCCCGCAGGGTGGAGACCCAGTACTTC. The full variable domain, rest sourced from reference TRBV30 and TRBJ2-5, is SQTIHQWPATLVQPVGSPLSLECTVEGTSNPNLYWYRQAAGRGLQLLFYSVGIGQISSEVPQNLSASRPQDRQFILSSKKLLLSDSGFYLCAWSPNPRRVETQYFGPGTRLLVL.

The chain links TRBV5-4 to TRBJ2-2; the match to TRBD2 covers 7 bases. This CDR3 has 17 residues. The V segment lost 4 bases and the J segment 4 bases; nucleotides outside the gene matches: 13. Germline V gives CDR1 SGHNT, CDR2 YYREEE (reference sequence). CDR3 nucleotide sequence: TGTGCCAGCAGCCCCGTCCCTAGCGGCGAAGTCACCGGGGAGCTGTTTTTT. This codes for CASSPVPSGEVTGELFF.

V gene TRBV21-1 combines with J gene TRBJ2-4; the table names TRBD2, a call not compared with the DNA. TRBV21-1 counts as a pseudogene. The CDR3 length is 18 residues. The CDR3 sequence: CASSKGGISGGGENIQYF. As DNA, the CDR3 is TGTGCCAGCAGCAAAGGAGGCATTAGCGGGGGGGGCGAAAACATTCAGTACTTC.

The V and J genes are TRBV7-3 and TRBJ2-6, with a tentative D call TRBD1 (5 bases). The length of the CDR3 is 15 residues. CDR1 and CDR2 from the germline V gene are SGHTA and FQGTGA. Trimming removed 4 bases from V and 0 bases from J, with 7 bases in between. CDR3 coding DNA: TGTGCCAGCAGCTATCAGGGCTCTGGGGCCAACGTCCTGACTTTC. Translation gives CASSYQGSGANVLTF.

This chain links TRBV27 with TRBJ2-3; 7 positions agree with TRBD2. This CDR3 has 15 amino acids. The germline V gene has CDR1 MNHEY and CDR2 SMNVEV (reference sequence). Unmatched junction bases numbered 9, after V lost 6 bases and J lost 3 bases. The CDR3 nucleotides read TGTGCCAGCAGGATGGCGGGACTACCTACAGATACGCAGTATTTT. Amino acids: CASRMAGLPTDTQYF.

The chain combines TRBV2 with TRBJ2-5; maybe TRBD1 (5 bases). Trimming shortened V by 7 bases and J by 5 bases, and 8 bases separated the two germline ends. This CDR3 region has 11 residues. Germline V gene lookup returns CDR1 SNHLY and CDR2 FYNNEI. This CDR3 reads CASNGAETQYF. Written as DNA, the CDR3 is TGTGCCAGCAATGGGGCGGAGACCCAGTACTTC.